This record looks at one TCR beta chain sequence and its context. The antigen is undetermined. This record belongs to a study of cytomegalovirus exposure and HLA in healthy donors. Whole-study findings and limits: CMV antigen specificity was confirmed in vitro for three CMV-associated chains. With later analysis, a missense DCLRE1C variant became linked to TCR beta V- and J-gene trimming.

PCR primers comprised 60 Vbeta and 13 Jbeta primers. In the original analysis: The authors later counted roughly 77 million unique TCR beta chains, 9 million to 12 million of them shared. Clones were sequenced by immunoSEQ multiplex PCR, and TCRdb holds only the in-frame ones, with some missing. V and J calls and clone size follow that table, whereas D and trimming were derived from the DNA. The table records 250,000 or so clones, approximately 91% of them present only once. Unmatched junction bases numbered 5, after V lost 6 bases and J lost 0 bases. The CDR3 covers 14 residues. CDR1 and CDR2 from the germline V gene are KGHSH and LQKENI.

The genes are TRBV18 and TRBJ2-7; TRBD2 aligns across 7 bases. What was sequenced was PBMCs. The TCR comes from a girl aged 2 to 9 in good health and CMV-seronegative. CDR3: CASSDAGDSYEQYF. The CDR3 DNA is TGTGCCAGCTCCGACGCGGGGGACTCCTACGAGCAGTACTTC.